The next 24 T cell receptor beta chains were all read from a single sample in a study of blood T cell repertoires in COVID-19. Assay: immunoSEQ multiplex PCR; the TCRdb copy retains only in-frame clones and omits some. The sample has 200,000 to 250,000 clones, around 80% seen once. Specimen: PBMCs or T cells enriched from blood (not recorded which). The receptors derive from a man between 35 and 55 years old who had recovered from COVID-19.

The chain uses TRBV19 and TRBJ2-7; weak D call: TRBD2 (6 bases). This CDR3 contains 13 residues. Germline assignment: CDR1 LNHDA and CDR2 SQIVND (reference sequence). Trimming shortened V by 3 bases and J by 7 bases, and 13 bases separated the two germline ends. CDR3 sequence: CASSMGLASEQYF. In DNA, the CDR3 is TGTGCCAGTAGTATGGGCCTAGCGAGTGAGCAGTACTTC.

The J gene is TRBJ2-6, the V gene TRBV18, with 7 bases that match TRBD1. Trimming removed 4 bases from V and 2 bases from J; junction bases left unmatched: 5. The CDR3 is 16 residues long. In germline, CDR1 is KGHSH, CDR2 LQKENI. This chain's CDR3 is CASSLGGNPGANVLTF. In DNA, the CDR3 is TGTGCCAGCTCACTAGGGGGCAACCCTGGGGCCAACGTCCTGACTTTC.

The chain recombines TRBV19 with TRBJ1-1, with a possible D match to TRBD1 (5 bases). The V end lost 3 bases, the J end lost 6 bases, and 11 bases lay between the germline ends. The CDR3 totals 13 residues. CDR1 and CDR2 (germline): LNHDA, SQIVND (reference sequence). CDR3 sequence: CASSIGRRAEAFF. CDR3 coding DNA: TGTGCCAGTAGTATTGGCCGCAGGGCTGAAGCTTTCTTT.

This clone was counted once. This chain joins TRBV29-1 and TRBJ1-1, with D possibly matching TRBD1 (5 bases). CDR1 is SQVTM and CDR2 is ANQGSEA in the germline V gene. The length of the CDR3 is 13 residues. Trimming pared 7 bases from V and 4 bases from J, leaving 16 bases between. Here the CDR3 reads CSAWGGEGTEAFF. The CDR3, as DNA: TGCAGCGCCTGGGGGGGGGAAGGCACTGAAGCTTTCTTT. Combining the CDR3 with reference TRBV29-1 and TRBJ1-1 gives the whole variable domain SAVISQKPSRDICQRGTSLTIQCQVDSQVTMMFWYRQQPGQSLTLIATANQGSEATYESGFVIDKFPISRPNLTFSTLTVSNMSPEDSSIYLCSAWGGEGTEAFFGQGTRLTVV.

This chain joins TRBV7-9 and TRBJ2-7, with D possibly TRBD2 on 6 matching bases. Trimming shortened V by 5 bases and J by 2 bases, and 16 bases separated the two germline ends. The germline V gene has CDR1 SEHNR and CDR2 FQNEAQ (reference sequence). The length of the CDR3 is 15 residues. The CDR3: CASSPPQGGPYEQYF. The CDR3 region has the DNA TGTGCCAGCAGCCCCCCGCAGGGAGGACCCTACGAGCAGTACTTC.

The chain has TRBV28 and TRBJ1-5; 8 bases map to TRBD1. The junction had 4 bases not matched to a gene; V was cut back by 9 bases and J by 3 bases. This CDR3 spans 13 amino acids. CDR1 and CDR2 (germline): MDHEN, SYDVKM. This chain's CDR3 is CASGTGPNQPQHF. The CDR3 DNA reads TGTGCCAGTGGGACAGGTCCCAATCAGCCCCAGCATTTT.

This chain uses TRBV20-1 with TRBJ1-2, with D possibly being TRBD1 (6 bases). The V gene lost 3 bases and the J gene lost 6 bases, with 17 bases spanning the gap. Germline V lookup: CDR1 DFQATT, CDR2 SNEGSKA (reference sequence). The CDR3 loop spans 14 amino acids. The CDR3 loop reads CSASGLQGVDGYTF. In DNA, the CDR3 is TGCAGTGCTAGTGGACTACAGGGAGTAGATGGCTACACCTTC.

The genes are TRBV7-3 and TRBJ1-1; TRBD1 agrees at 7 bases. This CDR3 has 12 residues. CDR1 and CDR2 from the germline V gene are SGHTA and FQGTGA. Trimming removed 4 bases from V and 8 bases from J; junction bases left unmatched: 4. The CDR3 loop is CASSWTGSEAFF. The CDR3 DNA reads TGTGCCAGCAGCTGGACAGGATCAGAAGCTTTCTTT.

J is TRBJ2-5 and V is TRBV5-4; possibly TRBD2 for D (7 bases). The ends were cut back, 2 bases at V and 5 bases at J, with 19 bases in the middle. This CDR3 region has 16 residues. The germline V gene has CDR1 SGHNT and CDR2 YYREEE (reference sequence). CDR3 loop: CASSLGGGARGETQYF. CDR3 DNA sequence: TGTGCCAGCAGCTTAGGAGGGGGGGCCCGGGGTGAGACCCAGTACTTC. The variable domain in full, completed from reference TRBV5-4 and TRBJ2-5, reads ETGVTQSPTHLIKTRGQQVTLRCSSQSGHNTVSWYQQALGQGPQFIFQYYREEENGRGNFPPRFSGLQFPNYSSELNVNALELDDSALYLCASSLGGGARGETQYFGPGTRLLVL.

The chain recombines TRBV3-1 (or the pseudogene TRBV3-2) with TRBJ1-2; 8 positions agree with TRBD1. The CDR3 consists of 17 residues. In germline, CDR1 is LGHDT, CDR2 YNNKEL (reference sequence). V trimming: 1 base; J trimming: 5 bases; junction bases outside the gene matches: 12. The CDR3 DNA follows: TGTGCCAGCAGCCAAGCCAGGGGGCGCAAGGGGTTTTATGGCTACACCTTC. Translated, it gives CASSQARGRKGFYGYTF.

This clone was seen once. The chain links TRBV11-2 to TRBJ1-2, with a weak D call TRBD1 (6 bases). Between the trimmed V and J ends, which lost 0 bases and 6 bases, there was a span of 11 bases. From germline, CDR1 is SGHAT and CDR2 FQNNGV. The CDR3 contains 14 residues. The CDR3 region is CASSLDRAGDGYTF. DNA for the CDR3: TGTGCCAGCAGCTTAGATAGGGCAGGGGATGGCTACACCTTC.

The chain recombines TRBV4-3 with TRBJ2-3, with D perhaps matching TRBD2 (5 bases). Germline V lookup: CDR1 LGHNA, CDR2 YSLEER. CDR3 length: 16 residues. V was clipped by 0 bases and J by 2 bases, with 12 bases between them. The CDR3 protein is CASSQDSPAATDTQYF. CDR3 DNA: TGCGCCAGCAGCCAAGATAGTCCAGCGGCCACAGATACGCAGTATTTT.

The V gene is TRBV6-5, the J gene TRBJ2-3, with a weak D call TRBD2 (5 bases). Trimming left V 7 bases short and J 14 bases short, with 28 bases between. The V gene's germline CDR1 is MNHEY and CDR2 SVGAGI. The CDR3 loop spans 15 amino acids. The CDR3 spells CASTVSRQTGVNMYF. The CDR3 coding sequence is TGTGCCAGCACCGTCTCAAGACAAACCGGGGTAAATATGTATTTT.

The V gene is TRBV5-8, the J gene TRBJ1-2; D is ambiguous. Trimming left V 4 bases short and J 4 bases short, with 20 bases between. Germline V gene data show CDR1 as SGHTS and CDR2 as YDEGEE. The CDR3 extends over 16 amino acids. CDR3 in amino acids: CASSPLETRAFYGYTF. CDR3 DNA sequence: TGTGCCAGCAGCCCTTTAGAGACGAGGGCGTTCTATGGCTACACCTTC. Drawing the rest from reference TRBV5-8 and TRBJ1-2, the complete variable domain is EAGVTQSPTHLIKTRGQQATLRCSPISGHTSVYWYQQALGLGLQFLLWYDEGEERNRGNFPPRFSGRQFPNYSSELNVNALELEDSALYLCASSPLETRAFYGYTFGSGTRLTVV.

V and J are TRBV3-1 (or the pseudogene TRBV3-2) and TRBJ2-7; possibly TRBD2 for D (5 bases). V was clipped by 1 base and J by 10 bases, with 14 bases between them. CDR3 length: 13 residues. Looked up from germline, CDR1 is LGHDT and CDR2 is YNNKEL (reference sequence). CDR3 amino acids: CASSQGGWNGQYF. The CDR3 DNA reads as TGTGCCAGCAGCCAAGGAGGGTGGAACGGACAGTACTTC.

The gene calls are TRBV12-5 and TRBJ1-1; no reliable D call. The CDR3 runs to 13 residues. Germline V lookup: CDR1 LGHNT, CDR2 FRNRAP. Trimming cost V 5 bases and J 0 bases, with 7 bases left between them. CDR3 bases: TGTGCTAGTGGTCCTACGGTGAACACTGAAGCTTTCTTT. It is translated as CASGPTVNTEAFF.

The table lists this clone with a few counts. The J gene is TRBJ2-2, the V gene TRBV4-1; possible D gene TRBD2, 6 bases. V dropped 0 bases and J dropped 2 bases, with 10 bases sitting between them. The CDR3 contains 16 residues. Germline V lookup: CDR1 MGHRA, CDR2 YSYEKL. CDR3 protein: CASSQEDYLNTGELFF. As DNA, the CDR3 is TGCGCCAGCAGCCAAGAGGACTACCTTAACACCGGGGAGCTGTTTTTT.

For the CDR3, the DNA is TGTGCCAGCAGTGTGGGACAGAACAATGAGCAGTTCTTC. Encoded protein: CASSVGQNNEQFF. V and J are TRBV2 and TRBJ2-1; 7 bases agree with TRBD1. Germline V CDR1 and CDR2: SNHLY, FYNNEI. J was trimmed by 5 bases and V by 4 bases; bases with no gene match: 2. The CDR3 runs 13 residues.

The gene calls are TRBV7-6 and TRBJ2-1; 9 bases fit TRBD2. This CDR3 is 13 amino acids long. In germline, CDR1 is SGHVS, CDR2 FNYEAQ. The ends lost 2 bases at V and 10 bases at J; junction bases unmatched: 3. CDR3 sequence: CASSLIAGAEQFF. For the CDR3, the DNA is TGTGCCAGCAGCTTAATAGCGGGAGCCGAGCAGTTCTTC. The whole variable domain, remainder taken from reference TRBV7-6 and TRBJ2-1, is GAGVSQSPRYKVTKRGQDVALRCDPISGHVSLYWYRQALGQGPEFLTYFNYEAQQDKSGLPNDRFSAERPEGSISTLTIQRTEQRDSAMYRCASSLIAGAEQFFGPGTRLTVL.

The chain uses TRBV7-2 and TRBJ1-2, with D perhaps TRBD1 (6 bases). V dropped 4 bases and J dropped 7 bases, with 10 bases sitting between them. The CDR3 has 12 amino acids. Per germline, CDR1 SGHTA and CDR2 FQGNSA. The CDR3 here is CASSSLRGGYTF. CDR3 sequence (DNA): TGTGCCAGCAGCTCACTCAGGGGTGGCTACACCTTC.

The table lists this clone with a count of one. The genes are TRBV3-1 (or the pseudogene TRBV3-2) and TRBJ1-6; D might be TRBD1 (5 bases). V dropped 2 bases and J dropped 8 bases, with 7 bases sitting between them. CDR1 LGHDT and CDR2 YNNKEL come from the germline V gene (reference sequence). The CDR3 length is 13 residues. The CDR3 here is CASSQRGDSPLHF. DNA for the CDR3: TGTGCCAGCAGCCAACGGGGGGATTCACCCCTCCACTTT.

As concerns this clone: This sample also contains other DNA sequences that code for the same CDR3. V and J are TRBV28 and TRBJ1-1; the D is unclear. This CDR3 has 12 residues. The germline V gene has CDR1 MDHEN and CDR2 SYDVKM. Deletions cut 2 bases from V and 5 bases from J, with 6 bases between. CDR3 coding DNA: TGTGCCAGCAGTTTAAGGGAGACTGAAGCTTTCTTT. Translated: CASSLRETEAFF.

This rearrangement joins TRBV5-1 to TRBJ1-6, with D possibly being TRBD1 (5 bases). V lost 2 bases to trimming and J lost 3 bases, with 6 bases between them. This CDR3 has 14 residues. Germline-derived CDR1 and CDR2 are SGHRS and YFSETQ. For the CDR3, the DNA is TGCGCCAGCAGCTTCGACAGCTATAATTCACCCCTCCACTTT. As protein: CASSFDSYNSPLHF.

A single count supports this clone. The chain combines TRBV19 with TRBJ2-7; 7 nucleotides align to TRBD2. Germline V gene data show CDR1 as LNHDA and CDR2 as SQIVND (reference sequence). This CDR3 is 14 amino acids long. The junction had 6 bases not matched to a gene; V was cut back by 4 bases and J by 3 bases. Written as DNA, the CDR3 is TGTGCCAGTAGTACGCGTAGCGGGCTCTACGAGCAGTACTTC. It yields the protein CASSTRSGLYEQYF.